This TCR beta chain is drawn from a study of shared clonotypes between healthy human individuals. Terminally differentiated effector memory CD45RA+ cells were excluded by CCR7 positive selection of CD45RO-negative cells. The CDR3 runs 16 residues. Trimming took 5 bases from V and 2 from J; bases not matched to a gene: 7. Germline assignment: CDR1 LGHNA and CDR2 YSLEER. TCRdb's table, derived via immunoSEQ multiplex PCR, lists solely in-frame clones and lacks some. Of about 600,000 clones in the sample, 98% were seen once. The chain combines TRBV4-3 with TRBJ2-7; 12 bases fit TRBD2. This clonotype originated in a man aged 25 to 45 in good health. The material sequenced was naive CD8+ T cells sorted from blood. The CDR3 bases are TGCGCCAGCAGCTCTCTAGCGGGAGGGACTGCCTACGAGCAGTACTTC. Residues: CASSSLAGGTAYEQYF.